This T cell receptor (beta chain) was sequenced for a study of blood T cell repertoires in COVID-19. Germline CDR1 and CDR2: SNHLY and FYNNEI. This CDR3 is 13 amino acids long. Trimming took off 1 base at V and 4 bases at J, with 5 bases between the two ends. The protocol was immunoSEQ multiplex PCR, while the TCRdb copy is restricted to in-frame clones and leaves out a portion. In the table there are approximately 200,000 clones, about 84% of which are singletons. The V and J genes are TRBV2 and TRBJ2-1, with no clear D. Sequencing input: PBMCs or T cells enriched from blood (not recorded which). This sequence originates from a man in his sixties who had recovered from COVID-19. CDR3 sequence reads: CASSEDSYNEQFF. CDR3 sequence (DNA): TGTGCCAGCAGTGAAGATTCGTACAATGAGCAGTTCTTC.